What follows is one T cell receptor beta chain and its context. Its specificity is not known. These data originate in a study of Tregs in tolerant kidney transplant recipients. General observations from the study: This study did not directly address biological reproducibility.

The data were produced by immunoSEQ multiplex PCR, yet TCRdb's version contains in-frame clones alone and is incomplete. The sample holds 100,000 to 150,000 clones, 92% seen once. The CDR3 covers 18 residues. V was pared by 4 bases and J by 0 bases, with 19 bases between. CDR1 MGHRA and CDR2 YSYEKL come from the germline V gene. This chain uses TRBV4-1 with TRBJ1-5, with D hard to call. The sample was CD4+ T cells from blood. The receptor was derived from a human donor in good health. This CDR3 is CASSLSGYGRYSNQPQHF. The CDR3 DNA follows: TGCGCCAGCAGCCTGAGCGGTTACGGGAGATATAGCAATCAGCCCCAGCATTTT.